The rows below give T cell receptor beta chains drawn from one sample of a study of T cell responses to AZD1222 COVID-19 vaccine. Assay used: immunoSEQ multiplex PCR; TCRdb lists only in-frame clones, some missing. The sample includes some 150,000 clones, nearly 95% of them seen just once. The specimen was peripheral blood, collected 28 days after the second AZD1222 dose. These receptors were collected from an adult who received the AZD1222 COVID-19 vaccine. Each CDR3 is given with its conserved first and last residue. Each record gives: CDR3 length, J gene, V gene, CDR3 protein.

cdr3_length: 15
j_call: TRBJ2-5
v_call: TRBV4-3
cdr3_aa: CASSQEGLEEETQYF

cdr3_length: 12
j_call: TRBJ2-3
v_call: TRBV7-2
cdr3_aa: CASSRESDTQYF

cdr3_length: 13
j_call: TRBJ1-3
v_call: TRBV29-1
cdr3_aa: CSAGQGTGNTIYF

cdr3_length: 16
j_call: TRBJ2-2
v_call: TRBV2
cdr3_aa: CASSAEGGTPGGELFF

cdr3_length: 14
j_call: TRBJ2-2
v_call: TRBV2
cdr3_aa: CASSETENTGELFF

cdr3_length: 14
j_call: TRBJ1-6
v_call: TRBV30
cdr3_aa: CAWSEQGSNSPLHF

cdr3_length: 14
j_call: TRBJ2-7
v_call: TRBV6-2/TRBV6-3
cdr3_aa: CASSSSGSKYEQYF

cdr3_length: 15
j_call: TRBJ1-2
v_call: TRBV7-2
cdr3_aa: CASSLKNWTGFGYTF

cdr3_length: 15
j_call: TRBJ1-5
v_call: TRBV6-5
cdr3_aa: CASSYSGVYNQPQHF

cdr3_length: 16
j_call: TRBJ2-5
v_call: TRBV29-1
cdr3_aa: CSVEPRLAANPGAQYF

cdr3_length: 14
j_call: TRBJ1-6
v_call: TRBV23-1
cdr3_aa: CASSRRGVWKTLHF

cdr3_length: 17
j_call: TRBJ1-3
v_call: TRBV3-1/TRBV3-2
cdr3_aa: CASSPSGQTGLGWAIYF

cdr3_length: 14
j_call: TRBJ1-5
v_call: TRBV27
cdr3_aa: CASSLWRGNQPQHF

cdr3_length: 13
j_call: TRBJ1-2
v_call: TRBV7-9
cdr3_aa: CASSRGSDPGYTF

cdr3_length: 19
j_call: TRBJ2-5
v_call: TRBV3-1/TRBV3-2
cdr3_aa: CASSQVTGTSRQYQETQYF

cdr3_length: 12
j_call: TRBJ2-1
v_call: TRBV5-3
cdr3_aa: CARSSSGDEQFF

cdr3_length: 17
j_call: TRBJ2-1
v_call: TRBV9
cdr3_aa: CASSLSGGTGSYNEQFF

cdr3_length: 14
j_call: TRBJ1-1
v_call: TRBV30
cdr3_aa: CAWRVRRGWTEAFF

cdr3_length: 17
j_call: TRBJ1-5
v_call: TRBV5-3
cdr3_aa: CARSRATGRTSNQPQHF

cdr3_length: 12
j_call: TRBJ2-7
v_call: TRBV3-1/TRBV3-2
cdr3_aa: CASSQDWIEQYF

cdr3_length: 15
j_call: TRBJ1-5
v_call: TRBV9
cdr3_aa: CASSPGTGGNQPQHF

cdr3_length: 15
j_call: TRBJ2-1
v_call: TRBV18
cdr3_aa: CASSTSGRAKNEQFF

cdr3_length: 15
j_call: TRBJ2-7
v_call: TRBV11-2
cdr3_aa: CASSLGARGSEEQYF

cdr3_length: 14
j_call: TRBJ1-5
v_call: TRBV19
cdr3_aa: CASSTPGGYQPQHF

cdr3_length: 15
j_call: TRBJ2-1
v_call: TRBV28
cdr3_aa: CASSGLVAGKYEQFF

cdr3_length: 16
j_call: TRBJ1-2
v_call: TRBV11-2
cdr3_aa: CASSLVGGGGWRSYTF

cdr3_length: 11
j_call: TRBJ1-2
v_call: TRBV6-5
cdr3_aa: CASSPATGYTF

cdr3_length: 15
j_call: TRBJ1-5
v_call: TRBV11-2
cdr3_aa: CASSTDRGSNQPQHF

cdr3_length: 14
j_call: TRBJ2-7
v_call: TRBV6-2/TRBV6-3
cdr3_aa: CASSYPGQGISRDF

cdr3_length: 13
j_call: TRBJ1-2
v_call: TRBV28
cdr3_aa: CASSWTGKDGYTF

cdr3_length: 17
j_call: TRBJ1-2
v_call: TRBV24-1
cdr3_aa: CATSSGRLGLANYGYTF